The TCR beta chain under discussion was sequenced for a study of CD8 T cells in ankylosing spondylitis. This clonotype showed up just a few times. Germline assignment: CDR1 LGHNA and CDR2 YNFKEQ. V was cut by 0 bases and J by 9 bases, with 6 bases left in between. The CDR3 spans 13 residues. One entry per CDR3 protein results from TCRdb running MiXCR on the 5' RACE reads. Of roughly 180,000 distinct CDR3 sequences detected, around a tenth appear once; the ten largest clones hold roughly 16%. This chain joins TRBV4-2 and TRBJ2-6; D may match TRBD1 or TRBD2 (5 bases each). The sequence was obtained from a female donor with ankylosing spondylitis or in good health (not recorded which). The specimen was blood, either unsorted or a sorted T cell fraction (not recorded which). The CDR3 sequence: CASSQERGNVLTF. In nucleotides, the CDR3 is TGTGCCAGCAGCCAAGAGAGGGGCAACGTCCTGACTTTC.